This T cell receptor (beta chain) originates from a study of identical twins. MiXCR, applied by TCRdb to the 5' RACE reads, yields one record per CDR3 protein. The sample shows approximately 300,000 distinct CDR3 sequences, 9.5% of them seen only once. Study-wide results and caveats: Fewer insertions marked abundant cord blood beta clonotypes; young adult naive trended weakly, memory not at all.

The CDR3 contains 16 residues. Trimming cost V 1 base and J 2 bases; bases outside gene matches: 6. The V gene's germline CDR1 is MNHEY and CDR2 SMNVEV (reference sequence). This clonotype was observed a handful of times. The antigen is unknown. These data are also associated with another study on yellow fever vaccine responses in identical twins.

This clonotype was sampled from a woman aged 18 to 35 in good health. V usage is TRBV27 and J usage is TRBJ2-7; 9 positions agree with TRBD1. Material for sequencing was CD8+ T cells sorted from blood. The DNA for the CDR3 is TGTGCCAGCAGTTTATTTGGGGACAGGGCGACCTACGAGCAGTACTTC. This codes for CASSLFGDRATYEQYF.